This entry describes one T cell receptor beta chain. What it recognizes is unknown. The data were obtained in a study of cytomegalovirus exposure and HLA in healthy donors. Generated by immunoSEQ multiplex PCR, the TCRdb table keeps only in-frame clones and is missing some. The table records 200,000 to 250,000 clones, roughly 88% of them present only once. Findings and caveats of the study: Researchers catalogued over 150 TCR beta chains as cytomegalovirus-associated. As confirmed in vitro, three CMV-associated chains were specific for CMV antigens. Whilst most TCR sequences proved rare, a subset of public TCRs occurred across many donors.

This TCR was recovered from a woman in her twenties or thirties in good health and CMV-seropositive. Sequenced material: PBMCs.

The CDR3 sequence is CASSLDGQGGSEAFF. As DNA, the CDR3 is TGCGCCAGCAGCTTGGATGGACAGGGAGGTTCTGAAGCTTTCTTT. The rearrangement joins TRBV5-1 to TRBJ1-1, with 8 bases matching TRBD1. The CDR3 spans 15 residues. From germline, CDR1 is SGHRS and CDR2 YFSETQ. The V gene end was trimmed by 0 bases and the J gene end by 6 bases; junction bases not matched to a gene: 7.